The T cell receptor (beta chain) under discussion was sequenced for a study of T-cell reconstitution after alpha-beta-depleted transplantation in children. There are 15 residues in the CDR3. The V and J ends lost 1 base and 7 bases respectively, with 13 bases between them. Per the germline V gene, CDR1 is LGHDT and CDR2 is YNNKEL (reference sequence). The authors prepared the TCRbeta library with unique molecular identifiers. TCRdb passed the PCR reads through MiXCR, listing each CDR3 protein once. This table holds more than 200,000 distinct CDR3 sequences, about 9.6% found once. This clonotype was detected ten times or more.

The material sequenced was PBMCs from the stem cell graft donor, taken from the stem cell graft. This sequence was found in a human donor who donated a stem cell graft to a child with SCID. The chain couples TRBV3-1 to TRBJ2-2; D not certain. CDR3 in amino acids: CASSQVTHGHGELFF. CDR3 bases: TGTGCCAGCAGCCAAGTGACACACGGTCACGGGGAGCTGTTTTTT.